This T cell receptor (beta chain) comes out of a study of breast tumors, draining lymph nodes, adjacent tissues. Overall study findings and caveats: Tumor repertoires ranked between lymph nodes and nontumor tissue in diversity, with V and J gene preferences.

The germline CDR1 and CDR2 sequences are DFQATT and SNEGSKA (reference sequence). The CDR3 is 13 amino acids. With 2 bases removed from V and 7 bases from J, the gap between germline ends came to 14 bases. TCRdb re-called the multiplex PCR reads through MiXCR, storing one row per CDR3 protein. This table has around 130,000 distinct CDR3 sequences, 21% appearing once. This clonotype has a count of ten or more. Antigen: not known. Samples came from axillary lymph nodes draining the breast cancer. This TCR came from a female donor with breast cancer. Some clones in this sample may be carry-over from other donors' samples. V gene TRBV20-1 combines with J gene TRBJ1-2, with TRBD1 as a possible D gene (6 bases). The sequenced sample was axillary lymph node tissue. The CDR3 loop reads CSARRTAMPGYTF. CDR3 coding DNA: TGCAGTGCTAGACGGACAGCAATGCCTGGCTACACCTTC.